These T cell receptor beta chains were read from a single sample in a study of T-cell reconstitution after alpha-beta-depleted transplantation in children. MiXCR, applied by TCRdb to the PCR reads, yields one record per CDR3 protein. The table records approximately 350,000 distinct CDR3 sequences, around a tenth of them present only once. The specimen was PBMCs from the stem cell graft donor, collected from the stem cell graft. Receptor source: a human donor who donated a stem cell graft to a child with acute lymphoblastic leukemia. CDR3s include the opening cysteine and the closing phenylalanine or tryptophan. D genes are given only for firm matches. The size of a clone is reported for some rows only, either as once, few or many, or as a class for expanded clones.

>many|TRBV5-1|12|TRBJ2-7|.
CASSQEYGEQYF
TGCGCCAGCAGCCAGGAATACGGCGAGCAGTACTTC
>.|TRBV9|13|TRBJ2-1|.
CASSADGYNEQFF
TGTGCCAGCAGCGCGGACGGCTACAATGAGCAGTTCTTC
>.|TRBV5-1|16|TRBJ2-7|.
CASSTNYGLNSYEQYF
TGCGCCAGCAGCACCAATTACGGCCTTAACTCCTACGAGCAGTACTTC
>many|TRBV3-1|19|TRBJ2-7|.
CASSQDRGTRRDKTYEQYF
TGTGCCAGCAGCCAAGATAGAGGTACGAGGAGGGACAAGACCTACGAGCAGTACTTC
>few|TRBV20-1|15|TRBJ2-1|.
CSARDVGSSYNEQFF
TGCAGTGCTAGAGATGTGGGGAGCTCCTACAATGAGCAGTTCTTC
>many|TRBV20-1|15|TRBJ1-5|.
CSALIGGYGNQPQHF
TGCAGTGCCCTAATCGGGGGGTACGGCAATCAGCCCCAGCATTTT
>many|TRBV5-1|17|TRBJ2-3|.
CASSDRPRGSGTDTQYF
TGCGCCAGCAGCGATCGCCCTAGGGGCTCGGGCACAGATACGCAGTATTTT
>.|TRBV7-9|15|TRBJ1-5|.
CASSPFPSPNQPQHF
TGTGCCAGCAGCCCGTTCCCCTCGCCCAATCAGCCCCAGCATTTT
>.|TRBV12-3/TRBV12-4|18|TRBJ2-1|.
CASCLGVGAGGPYNEQFF
TGTGCCAGCTGTTTAGGTGTAGGGGCAGGCGGGCCATACAATGAGCAGTTCTTC
>many|TRBV29-1|13|TRBJ2-1|.
CSVEVSLYNEQFF
TGCAGCGTTGAAGTCAGCCTCTACAATGAGCAGTTCTTC
>.|TRBV29-1|13|TRBJ2-7|TRBD2
CSVEDTGGYEQYF
TGCAGCGTTGAAGATACGGGAGGGTACGAGCAGTACTTC
>.|TRBV28|16|TRBJ2-7|TRBD2
CASSPFIAGGAYEQYF
TGTGCCAGCAGCCCCTTTATAGCGGGAGGCGCCTACGAGCAGTACTTC
>many|TRBV20-1|14|TRBJ1-5|.
CSATGDLGNQPQHF
TGCAGTGCTACCGGAGATTTGGGCAATCAGCCCCAGCATTTT
>few|TRBV3-1|16|TRBJ2-3|TRBD2
CASSLRLAGATDTQYF
TGTGCCAGCAGCCTCCGCCTAGCGGGAGCCACAGATACGCAGTATTTT
>.|TRBV5-1|13|TRBJ2-7|.
CASRQGNSYEQYF
TGCGCCAGCAGACAGGGAAACTCCTACGAGCAGTACTTC
>many|TRBV11-2|13|TRBJ2-3|.
CASSYGSWDTQYF
TGTGCCAGCAGCTACGGGAGTTGGGATACGCAGTATTTT
>.|TRBV20-1|14|TRBJ2-5|TRBD2
CSAREVLAEETQYF
TGCAGTGCTAGAGAGGTTCTAGCGGAAGAGACCCAGTACTTC
>few|TRBV20-1|16|TRBJ2-7|TRBD2
CSASPELAGFSYEQYF
TGCAGTGCTAGCCCTGAACTAGCGGGGTTCTCCTACGAGCAGTACTTC
>.|TRBV9|17|TRBJ1-1|TRBD1
CASSPGGIRGPNTEAFF
TGTGCCAGCAGCCCCGGAGGGATTAGGGGGCCGAACACTGAAGCTTTCTTT
>few|TRBV15|14|TRBJ2-3|.
CATSIGKGTDTQYF
TGTGCCACCAGCATCGGCAAGGGCACAGATACGCAGTATTTT
>many|TRBV20-1|12|TRBJ1-2|TRBD1
CSAMTGRSGYTF
TGCAGTGCTATGACAGGGAGAAGTGGCTACACCTTC
>.|TRBV27|15|TRBJ2-4|TRBD1
CASSLSTGVGDIQYF
TGTGCCAGCAGTTTATCCACAGGGGTCGGGGACATTCAGTACTTC
>few|TRBV7-9|15|TRBJ2-7|.
CASSLPGRSSYEQYF
TGTGCCAGCAGCTTACCGGGCCGGAGCTCCTACGAGCAGTACTTC
>.|TRBV12-3/TRBV12-4|17|TRBJ2-6|.
CASSFVGGQSGANVLTF
TGTGCCAGCAGTTTCGTCGGGGGGCAATCGGGGGCCAACGTCCTGACTTTC
>many|TRBV28|16|TRBJ2-7|TRBD1
CASSDDTGTGYGEQYF
TGTGCCAGCAGTGATGACACCGGGACAGGGTATGGCGAGCAGTACTTC
>.|TRBV5-1|16|TRBJ2-3|.
CASSPTDRKGTDTQYF
TGCGCCAGCAGCCCCACTGACAGGAAGGGCACAGATACGCAGTATTTT
>.|TRBV7-8|14|TRBJ2-3|.
CASSPHIGADTQYF
TGTGCCAGCAGCCCCCATATCGGGGCAGATACGCAGTATTTT
>.|TRBV7-9|14|TRBJ2-4|.
CASSLALGGNIQYF
TGTGCCAGCAGCTTAGCCTTAGGAGGGAACATTCAGTACTTC
>.|TRBV20-1|14|TRBJ2-1|.
CSASRGPTYNEQFF
TGCAGTGCTAGTCGGGGACCTACCTACAATGAGCAGTTCTTC
>medium-sized|TRBV11-2|18|TRBJ2-3|.
CASSPRTHLRDITDTQYF
TGTGCCAGCAGCCCAAGGACCCACCTCCGGGACATCACAGATACGCAGTATTTT
>few|TRBV13|12|TRBJ2-1|.
CASSSLGSSEFF
TGTGCCAGCAGCTCCCTGGGTAGCTCGGAGTTCTTC
>few|TRBV27|14|TRBJ1-1|.
CASSFYSSNTEAFF
TGTGCCAGCAGTTTTTACAGTTCGAACACTGAAGCTTTCTTT
>few|TRBV10-3|14|TRBJ2-7|TRBD1
CAISPGQAAYEQYF
TGTGCCATCAGCCCGGGACAGGCTGCCTACGAGCAGTACTTC
>many|TRBV4-2|14|TRBJ1-6|.
CASSQGARDSPLHF
TGTGCCAGCAGCCAAGGGGCCCGGGATTCACCCCTCCACTTT
>few|TRBV20-1|15|TRBJ2-5|TRBD2
CSASLAGGLQETQYF
TGCAGTGCTTCACTAGCGGGAGGGTTACAAGAGACCCAGTACTTC